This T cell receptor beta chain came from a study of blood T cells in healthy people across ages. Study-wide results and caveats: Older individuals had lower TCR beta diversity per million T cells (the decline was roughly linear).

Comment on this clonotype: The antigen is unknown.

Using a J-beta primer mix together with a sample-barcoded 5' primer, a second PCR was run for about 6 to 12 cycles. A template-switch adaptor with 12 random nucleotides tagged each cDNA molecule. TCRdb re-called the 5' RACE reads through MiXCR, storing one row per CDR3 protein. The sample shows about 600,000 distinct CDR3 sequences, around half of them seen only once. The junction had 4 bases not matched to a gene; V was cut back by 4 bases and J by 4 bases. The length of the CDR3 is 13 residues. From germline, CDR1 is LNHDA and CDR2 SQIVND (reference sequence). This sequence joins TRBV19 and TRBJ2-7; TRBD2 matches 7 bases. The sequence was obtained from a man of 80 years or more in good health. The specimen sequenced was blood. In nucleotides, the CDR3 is TGTGCCAGTAGTACCGGGAGGAGGTACGAGCAGTACTTC. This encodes CASSTGRRYEQYF.